Listed below are T cell receptor beta chains from one sample, sequenced in a study of tumor and adjacent non-tumor tissue in lung cancer. TCRdb processed the multiplex PCR reads anew with MiXCR; each CDR3 protein has one entry. Of fewer than 150,000 distinct CDR3 sequences in the sample, approximately 70% are singletons; the top ten hold around a sixth. Sequences were obtained from lung tumor tissue. These receptors all come from a man aged 55 to 70 with small cell lung cancer. Both conserved end residues are part of each CDR3. A D gene is named only where the DNA matches it firmly. The size entry is marked missing in some rows and otherwise reads once, few, many or a size class.

v_gene	abundance	j_gene	d_gene	CDR3nt	CDR3aa
TRBV20-1	-	TRBJ1-1	-	TGCAGTGCCCAGACCGGGACGGGGAACACTGAAACTTTCTTT	CSAQTGTGNTETFF
TRBV20-1	-	TRBJ1-1	-	TGCAGTGTTAGAGTGGCCCACAGGGCAACTGAAGCTTTCTTT	CSVRVAHRATEAFF
TRBV5-1	-	TRBJ2-2	-	TGCGCCAGCAGCATGAGACCGGGACGGCGAAACACCGGGGAGCTGTTTTTT	CASSMRPGRRNTGELFF
TRBV20-1	many	TRBJ1-1	-	TGCAGTGCTAGAGAAGACATAAACACTGAAGCTTTCTTT	CSAREDINTEAFF
TRBV12-3/TRBV12-4	-	TRBJ2-3	TRBD1	TGTGCCAGCAGTTCCTGGGCATCAGGGGGAACGCAGTATTTT	CASSSWASGGTQYF
TRBV28	once	TRBJ2-7	TRBD2	TGTGCCATCGGGGGGGGATACTACGAGCAGTACTTC	CAIGGGYYEQYF
TRBV4-2	-	TRBJ2-1	TRBD2	TGTGCCAGCAGCCAAGCTGGGACGGGAGGACTATATGAGCAGTTCTTC	CASSQAGTGGLYEQFF
TRBV6-5	-	TRBJ2-5	-	TGTGCCAGCAGTCTAGATCCCCTGGGGCAAGAGACCCAGTACTTC	CASSLDPLGQETQYF
TRBV11-1	-	TRBJ2-1	-	TGTGCCAGCAGCTTATACGCAAACAATGAGCAATTCTTC	CASSLYANNEQFF
TRBV11-1	-	TRBJ2-3	-	TGTGCCGGCAGTGTAGCCGTGGGAGTGGTCGGGGCAGATACGCAGTATTTT	CAGSVAVGVVGADTQYF
TRBV11-3	-	TRBJ2-1	TRBD1	TGTACCAGCAACTCGGGACAGGACATTGAGCAGTTCTTC	CTSNSGQDIEQFF
TRBV5-1	-	TRBJ1-1	-	TGCGCCAGCAGACCCCTGGGGAGGGTGCCCACTGAAGCTTTCTTT	CASRPLGRVPTEAFF
TRBV19	-	TRBJ1-5	-	TGTGCCAGTAGTATAGAGGGCGGGGACAGCAATCAGCCCCAGCATTTT	CASSIEGGDSNQPQHF
TRBV28	few	TRBJ1-2	TRBD1	TGTGCCAGCAGTCTATACCGGGACAGGGCTGGCTACACCTTC	CASSLYRDRAGYTF
TRBV11-3	many	TRBJ2-1	-	TGTGCCAGCAGCCATTACAACAATGAGCAGTTCTTC	CASSHYNNEQFF
TRBV5-1	-	TRBJ2-7	-	TGCGCCAGCAGCTCGACGTCCTACGAGCAGTACTTC	CASSSTSYEQYF
TRBV4-1	-	TRBJ2-1	TRBD2	TGCGCCAGCAAGCATGCACAGGGACTAGCGGGCGCTGACACCCCCCATGAGCAGTTCTTC	CASKHAQGLAGADTPHEQFF
TRBV4-1	many	TRBJ1-6	-	TGCGCCAGCAGCCAAGAGCCAGAAAATTCACCCCTCCACTTT	CASSQEPENSPLHF
TRBV20-1	-	TRBJ2-1	TRBD2	TGCAGTGTTAGCGGGAGGGTAGGGGAGCAGTTCTTC	CSVSGRVGEQFF
TRBV14	many	TRBJ2-1	TRBD1	TGTGCCAGCAGCCATCCCGGAATGACAGGGGGCAATGAGCAGTTCTTC	CASSHPGMTGGNEQFF
TRBV6-5	-	TRBJ2-1	TRBD2	TGTGCCAGCAAGGCTAGCGGGCGTCGGAATGAGCAGTTCTTC	CASKASGRRNEQFF
TRBV5-1	-	TRBJ2-1	-	TGCGCCAGCAGCCCCCTATCGCGACGGGAAGATGAGCAGTTCTTC	CASSPLSRREDEQFF
TRBV11-2	-	TRBJ2-6	-	TGTGCCAGCAGCAAGGGATCAGGGGCCAGCGTCCTGACTTTC	CASSKGSGASVLTF
TRBV11-3	large	TRBJ2-1	TRBD2	TGTGCCAGCAGCTCGGGACTAGCGGGAGGGCCCTACAATGAGCAGTTCTTC	CASSSGLAGGPYNEQFF
TRBV6-1	once	TRBJ2-3	-	TGTGCCAGCGTATCAGGGGCTCGCACTGTTACGCAGTATTTT	CASVSGARTVTQYF
TRBV6-1	-	TRBJ2-2	TRBD2	TGTACCAGCTCGGTCTCAGCGGGAAACACCGGGGAGCTGTTTTTT	CTSSVSAGNTGELFF
TRBV6-1	-	TRBJ2-2	-	TGTGCCAGCAGTGTACAGGCAGGGGGGACCGGGAAGCTGTTTTTT	CASSVQAGGTGKLFF
TRBV5-5	-	TRBJ1-1	-	TGTGCCAGCAGATTGGGGCGGAGGGTTCGGACTGAAGCTTTCTTT	CASRLGRRVRTEAFF
TRBV20-1	many	TRBJ2-2	-	TGCAGTGCTATTCGGATGAACACCGGGGAGCTGTTTTTT	CSAIRMNTGELFF
TRBV11-2	many	TRBJ2-2	-	TGTGCCAGCAGCTTAATCAGGAACACCGGGGAGCTGTTTTTT	CASSLIRNTGELFF
TRBV6-6	many	TRBJ2-5	-	TGTGCCAGCAGTATCGGACAATGGGAGACCCAGTACTTC	CASSIGQWETQYF
TRBV28	-	TRBJ2-6	-	TGTGTCAGCAGTTTTAGGACGGTTAGGGGCTCTGTGGCCAACGTCCTGACTTTC	CVSSFRTVRGSVANVLTF
TRBV30	-	TRBJ1-3	-	TGTGCCTGGAGTCCCCCAGCCGCCACCATATATTTT	CAWSPPAATIYF
TRBV20-1	-	TRBJ2-1	-	TGCAGTGCTAGAGAGCAGGGGGGCGAGCAGTCCTTC	CSAREQGGEQSF
TRBV7-9	-	TRBJ2-3	TRBD1	TGTACCAGCAGCTCTCCGGGACAGGGTGATATGCAGTATTTT	CTSSSPGQGDMQYF
TRBV20-1	-	TRBJ2-3	-	TGCAGTGCTAGTGGGGGGCTAGCGGTGTTAGATACGCAGTATTTT	CSASGGLAVLDTQYF
TRBV20-1	once	TRBJ2-5	-	TGCAGTGCAAGAGACGTCAACGGAGGACAGACCCAGTACTTC	CSARDVNGGQTQYF
TRBV6-5	-	TRBJ2-1	TRBD1	TGTGCCGACAGTCGACAGGGGTCCTACAATGAACAGTTCTTC	CADSRQGSYNEQFF
TRBV12-3/TRBV12-4	once	TRBJ2-7	-	TGTGCCAGCAGTTTTGGCTGGAGTTTGCTCGAGCAGTACTTC	CASSFGWSLLEQYF
TRBV20-1	-	TRBJ2-1	-	TGCAGTGCGGGCTCACGGGGACTCCCCTACAATGAGCAGTTCTTC	CSAGSRGLPYNEQFF
TRBV4-2	-	TRBJ1-5	TRBD1	TGTACCAGCAGCCTAGGGACAGGGGGATGGCAGCCCCAGCATTTT	CTSSLGTGGWQPQHF
TRBV29-1	many	TRBJ2-1	-	TGCAGCGTTGAAAAAGGGTTCGGACAGTTCGGGCAGTTCTTC	CSVEKGFGQFGQFF
TRBV4-2	-	TRBJ1-4	TRBD1	TGTGCCAGCAGTCACCCCCACAGGGACAGGGGGCTGGAAAAACCGTTTTTT	CASSHPHRDRGLEKPFF
TRBV6-1	many	TRBJ2-7	-	TGTGCCAGTAGTCTAAAGGGGGTGGGCGCTTCCTACGAGCAGTACTTC	CASSLKGVGASYEQYF
TRBV11-3	-	TRBJ1-1	-	TGTGCCAGCAGCTCTCTCCCAGGGGCCACTGAAGCTCTCTTT	CASSSLPGATEALF
TRBV20-1	many	TRBJ1-1	-	TGCAGTGCTAGAGCGGGGGGAAGGAAGGACACTGAAGCTTTCTTT	CSARAGGRKDTEAFF
TRBV20-1	-	TRBJ1-1	-	TGCAGTGCTAGACTTTGGGGGGACACTGAAACTTTCTTT	CSARLWGDTETFF
TRBV14	-	TRBJ2-1	TRBD2	TGTACCAGCAGCCCTCCGGGACTAGCGTACAATGAGCAGTTCTTC	CTSSPPGLAYNEQFF
TRBV19	-	TRBJ1-5	-	TGTGCCAGTACCCCAAGGCAGGGAGGAAGCAATCAGCCCCAGCATTTT	CASTPRQGGSNQPQHF
TRBV20-1	-	TRBJ2-1	TRBD2	TGCAGTGTTAGAGGGGGAACTAGCGGCCCCTACAATGAGCAGCTCTTC	CSVRGGTSGPYNEQLF
TRBV11-2	once	TRBJ2-3	-	TGTGCCAGCAGCCCGGACAAGGTTCGTTCAACAGATACGCAATATTTT	CASSPDKVRSTDTQYF
TRBV4-1	few	TRBJ1-1	-	TGCGCCAGCAGCCAACCGGATACGAAGGGGGAGAAAGCTTTCTTT	CASSQPDTKGEKAFF
TRBV10-3	-	TRBJ1-5	TRBD1	TGTGCCATCAGTCAGGGGGCCAATCAGCCCCAGCATTTT	CAISQGANQPQHF